This T cell receptor beta chain was profiled in a study of T cell responses to AZD1222 COVID-19 vaccine. Doses given second, at about 4 or about 12 weeks, were pooled. The CDR3 runs to 16 residues. Germline V gene sequence: CDR1 MNHNY, CDR2 SVGAGI (reference sequence). Germline trimming cut 2 bases from V and 4 bases from J; bases unmatched to any gene: 8. General observations from the study: White British ancestry dominated among donors, who included more females, and clonal diversity was possibly underestimated. Nearly half of spike-specific TCRs reportedly target variant regions that are unmutated in the B.1.351 and B.1.1.7 variants. Increases in Spike-specific TCR breadth and depth were seen after two AZD1222 doses.

Profiled with immunoSEQ multiplex PCR; TCRdb holds only in-frame clones, not every one. The sample consists of 50,000 to 70,000 clones, around 88% of them appearing once. A remark on this clone: What it recognizes is unknown.

The V and J genes are TRBV6-6 and TRBJ2-3, with 8 nucleotides matching TRBD2. This receptor was identified in an adult who received the AZD1222 COVID-19 vaccine. The sample was peripheral blood, taken 28 days after the second AZD1222 dose. The CDR3, as DNA: TGTGCCAGCAGTTACCTGACTAGCGTATTCGCAGATACGCAGTATTTT. This sequence encodes CASSYLTSVFADTQYF.